What follows are 20 T cell receptor beta chains derived from one specimen sequenced in a study of cytomegalovirus exposure and HLA in healthy donors. Sequencing used immunoSEQ multiplex PCR; TCRdb keeps in-frame clones, though not all of them. The table shows 71,000 or so clones, with about 94% occurring only once. The sample comprised PBMCs. These receptor sequences come from a man younger than 30 in good health and CMV-seropositive.

This rearrangement joins TRBV10-3 to TRBJ2-3; 10 positions match TRBD1. The CDR3 is made up of 15 amino acids. The germline gives CDR1 ENHRY, CDR2 SYGVKD. The ends lost 3 bases at V and 5 bases at J; junction bases unmatched: 5. CDR3 protein: CAISDRQGAGDTQYF. The CDR3 DNA sequence: TGTGCCATCAGTGATAGACAGGGGGCAGGAGATACGCAGTATTTT.

J is TRBJ2-1 and V is TRBV7-8; TRBD2 matches 8 bases. Per the germline V gene, CDR1 is SGHVS and CDR2 is FQNEAQ. The CDR3 is 15 amino acids. Trimming removed 5 bases from V and 9 bases from J; junction bases left unmatched: 12. The CDR3 sequence is CASSVEGLEDSEQFF. CDR3 nucleotides: TGTGCCAGCAGCGTAGAGGGACTAGAAGATAGTGAGCAGTTCTTC.

This chain connects TRBV18 to TRBJ1-5; the D is unclear. This CDR3 is built from 14 residues. Germline CDR1 reads KGHSH; CDR2 reads LQKENI. V was shortened by 1 base and J by 2 bases, with 6 bases between the two germline ends. CDR3: CASSPQGGNQPQHF. The CDR3 DNA reads as TGTGCCAGCTCACCACAGGGAGGCAATCAGCCCCAGCATTTT.

The chain employs TRBV5-4 and TRBJ2-5, with TRBD2 matching 15 bases. The CDR3 length is 15 residues. Germline trimming cut 5 bases from V and 5 bases from J; bases unmatched to any gene: 4. Looked up from germline, CDR1 is SGHNT and CDR2 is YYREEE (reference sequence). The CDR3 loop is CASRPGTSGGETQYF. For the CDR3, the DNA is TGTGCCAGCAGACCCGGGACTAGCGGGGGGGAGACCCAGTACTTC.

This clone was observed a single time. V is TRBV10-2 and J is TRBJ2-7; tentatively, D is TRBD2 (6 bases). CDR3 length: 8 amino acids. Trimming left V 8 bases short and J 12 bases short, with 8 bases between. Germline values: CDR1 WSHSY, CDR2 SAAADI. The CDR3 nucleotides are TGCGCCAGCCCCGGGAGGTACTTC. As protein: CASPGRYF.

This sequence joins TRBV4-1 and TRBJ1-5; TRBD1 matches at 7 bases. The V gene end was trimmed by 5 bases and the J gene end by 3 bases; junction bases not matched to a gene: 7. The germline V gene encodes CDR1 MGHRA and CDR2 YSYEKL. This CDR3 contains 15 residues. The CDR3 sequence: CASSMIQGFNQPQHF. CDR3 bases: TGCGCCAGCAGCATGATACAGGGGTTCAATCAGCCCCAGCATTTT.

The chain has TRBV7-8 and TRBJ1-3, with D unresolved. CDR3 length: 14 residues. Germline V gives CDR1 SGHVS, CDR2 FQNEAQ. The germline V and J ends were trimmed by 4 bases and 0 bases, with 7 bases remaining between them. The CDR3 DNA is TGTGCCAGCAGCTCAAGCCTCTCTGGAAACACCATATATTTT. Translated, it gives CASSSSLSGNTIYF.

This rearrangement joins TRBV27 to TRBJ1-2; 8 nucleotides align to TRBD1. Germline CDR1 MNHEY, CDR2 SMNVEV (reference sequence). The CDR3 extends over 13 amino acids. V dropped 4 bases and J dropped 6; count of bases not matched to a gene: 4. The CDR3 sequence is CASSYMTGDGYTF. The CDR3, as DNA: TGTGCCAGCAGTTACATGACAGGGGATGGCTACACCTTC.

This chain connects TRBV15 to TRBJ2-7, with D possibly TRBD2 on 6 matching bases. This CDR3 has 15 residues. Germline CDR1 LNHNV, CDR2 YYDKDF (reference sequence). V was pared by 3 bases and J by 2 bases, with 14 bases between. The CDR3 coding sequence is TGTGCCACCAGCAGGGGGACTCTCGGAACCTACGAGCAGTACTTC. It codes for CATSRGTLGTYEQYF.

V and J are TRBV5-1 and TRBJ2-5; D uncertain. The CDR3 runs to 12 residues. The V end was cut by 0 bases, the J end by 4 bases, with 4 bases between. CDR1 SGHRS and CDR2 YFSETQ come from the germline V gene. The CDR3: CASSLDTETQYF. DNA of the CDR3: TGCGCCAGCAGCTTGGACACAGAGACCCAGTACTTC.

This clone came up once. The chain combines TRBV6-5 with TRBJ2-7, with a weak D call TRBD1 (6 bases). V was shortened by 2 bases and J by 3 bases, with 11 bases between the two germline ends. Germline V gene lookup returns CDR1 MNHEY and CDR2 SVGAGI. This CDR3 contains 14 residues. The CDR3 loop is CASSYVAGDYEQYF. Here the CDR3 DNA reads TGTGCCAGCAGTTACGTGGCAGGGGACTACGAGCAGTACTTC.

J is TRBJ2-3 and V is TRBV27; 7 bases are a match to TRBD1. CDR1 MNHEY and CDR2 SMNVEV come from the germline V gene (reference sequence). The length of the CDR3 is 15 residues. V shed 5 bases and J 2 bases; nucleotides not matched to a gene: 7. The chain's CDR3 is CASSLYRGYTDTQYF. The CDR3 region has the DNA TGTGCCAGCAGTCTATACAGGGGATACACAGATACGCAGTATTTT.

This sequence joins TRBV19 and TRBJ2-3; TRBD2 might be the D (5 bases). The CDR3 has 15 residues. The germline CDR1 and CDR2 sequences are LNHDA and SQIVND (reference sequence). V was shortened by 1 base and J by 2 bases, with 10 bases between the two germline ends. This CDR3 is CASSIGRTLTDTQYF. The CDR3, as DNA: TGTGCCAGTAGTATAGGACGGACTCTCACAGATACGCAGTATTTT.

The chain combines TRBV13 with TRBJ2-1, with D maybe TRBD2 (6 bases). V lost 5 bases and J 7 bases, leaving 12 bases between the germline ends. The CDR3 spans 13 residues. CDR1 and CDR2 (germline): PRHDT, FYEKMQ (reference sequence). Here the CDR3 reads CASSPGLPNEQFF. As DNA, the CDR3 is TGTGCCAGCAGCCCGGGACTTCCGAATGAGCAGTTCTTC.

V gene TRBV28 combines with J gene TRBJ2-3; D perhaps matches TRBD1 (5 bases). Trimming cost V 6 bases and J 2 bases, with 21 bases left between them. The germline V gene encodes CDR1 MDHEN and CDR2 SYDVKM. This CDR3 is built from 17 residues. This chain's CDR3 is CASSPSRPGLYTDTQYF. CDR3 nucleotide sequence: TGTGCCAGCAGCCCAAGCAGGCCAGGGTTATACACAGATACGCAGTATTTT.

A word on this clone: The same CDR3 arises from other DNA sequences in this sample as well. V and J are TRBV7-9 and TRBJ2-5; 14 bases match TRBD2. V was pared by 7 bases and J by 4 bases, with 2 bases of the junction left unmatched. CDR3 length: 14 amino acids. The germline gives CDR1 SEHNR, CDR2 FQNEAQ (reference sequence). As DNA, the CDR3 is TGTGCCAGCACAGGGACTAGCGGGAGAGAGACCCAGTACTTC. This codes for CASTGTSGRETQYF.

The V and J genes are TRBV6-1 and TRBJ2-7, with TRBD2 identical over 7 bases. CDR3 size: 13 residues. With V trimmed by 6 bases and J by 0 bases, 2 bases remained unmatched. Germline lookup yields CDR1 MNHNS and CDR2 SASEGT. CDR3 loop: CASRGGVSYEQYF. CDR3 in DNA: TGTGCCAGCAGGGGGGGGGTCTCCTACGAGCAGTACTTC.

As DNA, the CDR3 is TGCGCCAGCAGCGCCCTCGAGGGGGCCTCAGGTTACGAGCAGTACTTC. Translation gives CASSALEGASGYEQYF. J is TRBJ2-7 and V is TRBV5-1; 7 positions match TRBD1. The CDR3 covers 16 residues. Germline V gene sequence: CDR1 SGHRS, CDR2 YFSETQ. With V trimmed by 4 bases and J by 4 bases, 14 bases remained unmatched.

This chain links TRBV18 with TRBJ1-4, with D hard to call. CDR1 is KGHSH, CDR2 LQKENI, per germline. V lost 4 bases and J 0 bases, leaving 9 bases between the germline ends. The CDR3 spans 15 residues. CDR3 protein: CASSRGPATNEKLFF. CDR3 in DNA: TGTGCCAGCTCACGAGGCCCCGCAACTAATGAAAAACTGTTTTTT.

The genes are TRBV19 and TRBJ1-1; 9 nucleotides line up with TRBD1. This CDR3 is built from 13 residues. Germline values: CDR1 LNHDA, CDR2 SQIVND (reference sequence). V was clipped by 9 bases and J by 10 bases; unmatched bases: 12. The CDR3 loop is CASITGGWGRAFF. CDR3 DNA: TGTGCCAGCATAACAGGGGGCTGGGGGAGAGCTTTCTTT.